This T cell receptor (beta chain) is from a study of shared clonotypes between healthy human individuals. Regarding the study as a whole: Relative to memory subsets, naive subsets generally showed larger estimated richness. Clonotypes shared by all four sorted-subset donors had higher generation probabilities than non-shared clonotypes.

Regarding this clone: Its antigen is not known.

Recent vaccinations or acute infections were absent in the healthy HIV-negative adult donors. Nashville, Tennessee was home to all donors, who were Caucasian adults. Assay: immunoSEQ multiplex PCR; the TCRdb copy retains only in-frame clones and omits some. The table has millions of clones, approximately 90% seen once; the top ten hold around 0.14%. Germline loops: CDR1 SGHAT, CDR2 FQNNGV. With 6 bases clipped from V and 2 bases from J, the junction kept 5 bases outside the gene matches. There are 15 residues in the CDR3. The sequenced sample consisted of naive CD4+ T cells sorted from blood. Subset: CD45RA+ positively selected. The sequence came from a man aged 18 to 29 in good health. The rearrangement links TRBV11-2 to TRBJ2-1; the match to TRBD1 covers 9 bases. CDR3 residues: CASREGQGPYNEQFF. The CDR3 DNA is TGTGCCAGCAGGGAAGGACAGGGGCCCTACAATGAGCAGTTCTTC.